This TCR beta chain was found in a study of blood T cell repertoires in COVID-19. In the study overall: COVID-19 samples collected from the United States, Italy and Spain covered acute and convalescent phases. T cells, B-cell-depleted T cells, or PBMCs supplied cDNA or gDNA.

V dropped 0 bases and J dropped 1; count of bases not matched to a gene: 0. The germline gives CDR1 SGDLS, CDR2 YYNGEE. The CDR3 has 14 residues. Clones were sequenced by immunoSEQ multiplex PCR, and TCRdb holds only the in-frame ones, with some missing. Counted here are approximately 120,000 clones, 60% to 80% occurring once; the ten biggest clones make up 5.5%. Specimen: peripheral blood. The receptor was derived from a man aged 55 to 69 with acute or convalescent COVID-19. The rearrangement uses TRBV9 and TRBJ2-5, with 7 bases lining up with TRBD1. The CDR3 DNA sequence: TGTGCCAGCAGCGTAGGGGACAGCCAAGAGACCCAGTACTTC. This encodes CASSVGDSQETQYF.